This note documents a single TCR beta chain sequence. What it recognizes is unknown. The sample is drawn from a study of cytomegalovirus exposure and HLA in healthy donors. Findings and caveats of the study: A previous analysis found most TCR beta V segments productive roughly 87% or roughly 30% of the time.

V lost 4 bases, J lost 4 bases, and 13 bases lay in between. CDR3 size: 14 residues. The germline V gene has CDR1 LNHDA and CDR2 SQIVND (reference sequence). The PCR used 60 Vbeta and 13 Jbeta primers. Profiling relied on immunoSEQ multiplex PCR, and the TCRdb table lists in-frame clones only, not all of them. The sample lists about 160,000 clones, around 74% occurring once. The source of this sequence is a female donor in good health and CMV-seronegative. The specimen was PBMCs. The chain is built from TRBV19 and TRBJ1-1, with D possibly matching TRBD1 (5 bases). The CDR3 DNA follows: TGTGCCAGTAGTAGAGTAACAGGATCCACTGAAGCTTTCTTT. Encoded protein: CASSRVTGSTEAFF.